This TCR beta chain was profiled in a study of cytotoxic CD8 clonotypes in ibrutinib-treated CLL. For this clone: Its antigen is undetermined.

Study-wide findings and caveats: Public clonotypes (which were uncommon) either contracted or remained stable on treatment.

Deep sequencing aimed at 1 in 200,000 to 1 in 1 million T cells' resolution. Produced via immunoSEQ multiplex PCR; TCRdb's table is partial and in-frame only. The repertoire consists of about 300,000 clones, with under 70% occurring once and the leading ten covering roughly 6.7%. Roughly 2 micrograms of genomic DNA from cryopreserved PBMCs went into TCR beta libraries. The CDR3 is 13 residues long. Germline assignment: CDR1 SQVTM and CDR2 ANQGSEA. V gave up 4 bases and J gave up 4 bases, with 13 bases separating them. The sequence was collected from a human donor with chronic lymphocytic leukemia. The chain uses TRBV29-1 and TRBJ1-1, with D unresolved. The specimen was PBMCs, collected after 36 months of ibrutinib treatment. In DNA, the CDR3 is TGCAGCGTTGTTAAAGGTTTGGGCACTGAAGCTTTCTTT. Translation gives CSVVKGLGTEAFF.